The sequence of this T cell receptor (beta chain) was determined in a study of T cells in Graves' hyperthyroidism and ophthalmopathy. Researchers amplified the TCR beta CDR3 regions from RNA transcripts. HTBI primers were the set used in a first-round RT-PCR of the TCR CDR3. One entry per CDR3 protein results from TCRdb running MiXCR on the multiplex PCR reads. The sample carries approximately 270,000 distinct CDR3 sequences, approximately 14% recorded once. Diagnoses rested on clinical symptoms, serum thyroxine and TRAb, thyroid ultrasound and orbital computed tomography. The CDR3 length is 20 residues, termini included. Germline CDR1 SNHLY, CDR2 FYNNEI. Note on this clonotype: It is unclear where the CDR3 begins or ends on the DNA, so no DNA is shown, and the CDR3 is as TCRdb lists it.

The sequencing sample was made of blood. This receptor was obtained from a woman between 40 and 55 years old with Graves' hyperthyroidism that later progressed to Graves' ophthalmopathy. The gene calls are TRBV2 and TRBJ2-5; whether TRBD2, the table's D call, matches the DNA was not checked. CDR3 region: CASSSFRLRFGAGTRETQYF.